This TCR beta chain was profiled in a study of glioma-infiltrating T cells after dendritic cell vaccination. Time point: after dendritic cell vaccination, including at tumor progression/relapse. No glioblastoma patient carried an isocitrate dehydrogenase mutation. The CDR3 spans 15 residues. Trimming pared 5 bases from V and 2 bases from J, leaving 13 bases between. CDR1 is SGHTA, CDR2 FQGTGA, per germline. The PCR used 60 V beta and 13 J beta primers. Clones were sequenced by immunoSEQ multiplex PCR, and TCRdb holds only the in-frame ones, with some missing. The profile shows tens of thousands of clones, around 85% of them singletons.

The sequence came from a human donor with glioblastoma. The sample consisted of blood, taken after dendritic cell vaccination. The chain employs TRBV7-3 and TRBJ2-1; weak D call: TRBD1 (6 bases). The CDR3 here is CASSPRGFAYNEQFF. The CDR3 DNA sequence: TGTGCCAGCAGCCCCAGGGGTTTTGCCTACAATGAGCAGTTCTTC. Variable domain in full (rest from reference TRBV7-3 and TRBJ2-1): GAGVSQTPSNKVTEKGKYVELRCDPISGHTALYWYRQSLGQGPEFLIYFQGTGAADDSGLPNDRFFAVRPEGSVSTLKIQRTERGDSAVYLCASSPRGFAYNEQFFGPGTRLTVL.